This is a list of T cell receptor beta chains from one sample in a study of T cells in Graves' hyperthyroidism and ophthalmopathy. TCRdb used MiXCR to reprocess the multiplex PCR reads, holding one entry per CDR3 protein. The table records about 600,000 distinct CDR3 sequences, about 14% of them present only once. What was sequenced was blood. These receptors were collected from a woman aged 18-29 years with Graves' ophthalmopathy. CDR3s leave out the opening cysteine and the closing phenylalanine or tryptophan. Each record gives: CDR3 protein, V gene, J gene, clone size. Size values are once, few and many counts, or a class for expanded clones, and some rows have none.

CDR3 protein: ASTLEGTGFTDTQY
V gene: TRBV12-3/TRBV12-4
J gene: TRBJ2-3
clone size: many

CDR3 protein: ASSGGDTDTQY
V gene: TRBV2
J gene: TRBJ2-3
clone size: many

CDR3 protein: ASSGLVEETQY
V gene: TRBV7-9
J gene: TRBJ2-5
clone size: many

CDR3 protein: AWMLAGGPVEETQY
V gene: TRBV30
J gene: TRBJ2-5
clone size: few

CDR3 protein: ASSSGTAKNYGYT
V gene: TRBV7-6
J gene: TRBJ1-2
clone size: many

CDR3 protein: ASSIGAIQTYEQY
V gene: TRBV12-3/TRBV12-4
J gene: TRBJ2-7
clone size: many

CDR3 protein: ASSVGGQVNEKLF
V gene: TRBV9
J gene: TRBJ1-4
clone size: few

CDR3 protein: SAETGSNTEAF
V gene: TRBV29-1
J gene: TRBJ1-1
clone size: .

CDR3 protein: ASSVEIAGEGWGEQS
V gene: TRBV9
J gene: TRBJ2-1
clone size: few

CDR3 protein: ASSQGRKDEKLF
V gene: TRBV3-1
J gene: TRBJ1-4
clone size: many

CDR3 protein: ASTDRGPYSYEQY
V gene: TRBV19
J gene: TRBJ2-7
clone size: .

CDR3 protein: ASSQDWPQGSSWEQY
V gene: TRBV4-1
J gene: TRBJ2-7
clone size: few

CDR3 protein: ASSEGQGATNEKLF
V gene: TRBV6-1
J gene: TRBJ1-4
clone size: .

CDR3 protein: ADSSLAGVLNEQF
V gene: TRBV27
J gene: TRBJ2-1
clone size: .

CDR3 protein: ASSLKRQGLNSPLH
V gene: TRBV12-3/TRBV12-4
J gene: TRBJ1-6
clone size: few

CDR3 protein: ASSPSLGQVLGYT
V gene: TRBV19
J gene: TRBJ1-2
clone size: .

CDR3 protein: ASSMAGGTEAF
V gene: TRBV19
J gene: TRBJ1-1
clone size: few

CDR3 protein: ASSLQGTRYNEQF
V gene: TRBV28
J gene: TRBJ2-1
clone size: many

CDR3 protein: ASSASFNEQF
V gene: TRBV6-1
J gene: TRBJ2-1
clone size: many

CDR3 protein: ASSGRYSDEQY
V gene: TRBV6-2/TRBV6-3
J gene: TRBJ2-7
clone size: many

CDR3 protein: ASSLWEAESHEQF
V gene: TRBV7-2
J gene: TRBJ2-1
clone size: once

CDR3 protein: ASSATTGQRNTEAF
V gene: TRBV9
J gene: TRBJ1-1
clone size: .

CDR3 protein: ASSVSPMGPYEQY
V gene: TRBV9
J gene: TRBJ2-7
clone size: .

CDR3 protein: ASSFVPKEAF
V gene: TRBV5-5
J gene: TRBJ1-1
clone size: .

CDR3 protein: ASSPPSTPRDIQY
V gene: TRBV18
J gene: TRBJ2-4
clone size: many

CDR3 protein: ASSSQVDTEAF
V gene: TRBV7-2
J gene: TRBJ1-1
clone size: few

CDR3 protein: ATSGRGVNQPQH
V gene: TRBV24-1
J gene: TRBJ1-5
clone size: .

CDR3 protein: ASSLEQGSKNIQY
V gene: TRBV5-1
J gene: TRBJ2-4
clone size: few

CDR3 protein: ASSLQRTNTEAF
V gene: TRBV28
J gene: TRBJ1-1
clone size: many

CDR3 protein: ATRTGEGNTIY
V gene: TRBV6-1
J gene: TRBJ1-3
clone size: .

CDR3 protein: ASSDRRETQY
V gene: TRBV2
J gene: TRBJ2-5
clone size: many

CDR3 protein: SVDQDRGFGMNTEAF
V gene: TRBV29-1
J gene: TRBJ1-1
clone size: many

CDR3 protein: TDRANRGTDTQY
V gene: TRBV7-9
J gene: TRBJ2-3
clone size: few

CDR3 protein: ASSQTLGRLSGNTIY
V gene: TRBV3-1
J gene: TRBJ1-3
clone size: .

CDR3 protein: ASSYSTGVELYEQY
V gene: TRBV6-5
J gene: TRBJ2-7
clone size: many

CDR3 protein: ATHSGANVLT
V gene: TRBV6-1
J gene: TRBJ2-6
clone size: many

CDR3 protein: SARGSGATTYNEQF
V gene: TRBV20-1
J gene: TRBJ2-1
clone size: .